The text below deals with one T cell receptor beta chain. The antigen is undetermined. This entry belongs to a study of cytomegalovirus exposure and HLA in healthy donors. Study in general: Clustering assigned 70% to 90% of the roughly 400 genotyped donors to the Caucasian-associated ancestry cluster. The study's findings and limits: Most subjects' HLA-A and HLA-B alleles were reportedly predicted from TCR beta sequences. The presence/absence work took it that sequencing depth was about the same across donors. Later analysis identified several of the most significant clusters that appeared linked to common viral pathogens.

PCR used 60 Vbeta primers and 13 Jbeta primers. Measured with immunoSEQ multiplex PCR; TCRdb has only the in-frame clones, and not every one. The profile shows 150,000 to 200,000 clones, roughly 79% of them singletons. Input material: PBMCs. This TCR came from a woman in her 30s in good health and CMV-seropositive.

The DNA of the CDR3 is TGTGCCAGTAGTTGGGACAGGGCCAGCACCGGGGAGCTGTTTTTT. As protein: CASSWDRASTGELFF. The J gene is TRBJ2-2, the V gene TRBV19; 9 bases align to TRBD1. CDR1 is LNHDA, CDR2 SQIVND, per germline (reference sequence). V trimming: 5 bases; J trimming: 4 bases; junction bases outside the gene matches: 5. The CDR3 is made up of 15 amino acids.